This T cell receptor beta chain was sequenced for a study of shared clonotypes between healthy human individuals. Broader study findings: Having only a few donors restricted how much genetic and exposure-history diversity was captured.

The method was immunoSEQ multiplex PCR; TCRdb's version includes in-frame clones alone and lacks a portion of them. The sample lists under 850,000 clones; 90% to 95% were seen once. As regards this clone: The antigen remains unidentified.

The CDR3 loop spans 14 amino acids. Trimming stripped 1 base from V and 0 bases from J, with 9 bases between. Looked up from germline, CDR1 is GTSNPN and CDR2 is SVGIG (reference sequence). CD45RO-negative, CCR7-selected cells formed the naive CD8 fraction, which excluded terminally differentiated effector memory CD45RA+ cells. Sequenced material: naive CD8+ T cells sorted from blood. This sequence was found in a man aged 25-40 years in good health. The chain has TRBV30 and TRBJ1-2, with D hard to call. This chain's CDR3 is CAWSGVAANYGYTF. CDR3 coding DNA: TGTGCCTGGAGTGGTGTTGCAGCTAACTATGGCTACACCTTC.